This T cell receptor (beta chain) was sequenced for a study of cytomegalovirus exposure and HLA in healthy donors. The PCR had 60 Vbeta and 13 Jbeta primers. The table came from immunoSEQ multiplex PCR; TCRdb's copy has only in-frame clones and leaves some out. The table includes roughly 130,000 clones, approximately 79% detected once. Broader study findings: When analyzed later, the rates of TCR association showed variation by HLA locus, with DRB1 the most and HLA-C the fewest. Among TCR beta chains, those listed as cytomegalovirus-associated numbered around 180.

The CDR3 extends over 18 amino acids. Trimming removed 0 bases from V and 0 bases from J; junction bases left unmatched: 10. The germline V gene encodes CDR1 LNHDA and CDR2 SQIVND (reference sequence). At sampling all donors were nominally healthy, likely with unrecorded immune exposures. A word on this clone: The antigen is undetermined.

The specimen sequenced was PBMCs. The chain employs TRBV19 and TRBJ1-1; 7 positions agree with TRBD1. The source is a man younger than 45 in good health and CMV-seronegative. The CDR3 is CASSIDAATGFMNTEAFF. The DNA for the CDR3 is TGTGCCAGTAGTATAGATGCTGCGACAGGGTTCATGAACACTGAAGCTTTCTTT.